The following is a T cell receptor (beta chain) sequence with its context. A minimum of 7 million PBMCs was isolated per sample. Alongside a J-beta primer mix, a sample-barcoded 5' primer served in a second PCR lasting about 7 to 11 cycles. In TCRdb, the 5' RACE reads were re-called with MiXCR into one record per CDR3 protein. The profile shows 800,000 or so distinct CDR3 sequences, 46% of them singletons. This entry is derived from a study of blood T cells in healthy people across ages. Sequenced sample: blood. This TCR was recovered from a man older than 75 in good health.

CDR3 coding DNA: TGCAGTGCTAGGCAAGACACAGATACGCAGTATTTT. Amino acid sequence: CSARQDTDTQYF. The chain uses TRBV20-1 and TRBJ2-3; D uncertain. CDR3 length equals 12 residues. V lost 3 bases and J 2 bases, leaving 6 bases between the germline ends. Per germline, CDR1 DFQATT and CDR2 SNEGSKA (reference sequence).